This T cell receptor beta chain is drawn from a study of PD-1 blockade in classical Hodgkin lymphoma. Study-wide results and limits: With respect to the repertoire differences, their causes, possibly disease activity or prior therapy, remain undefined. By C4D1, diversity of CD4+ TCRs had risen significantly, whereas that of CD8+ TCRs had not.

Regarding this clone: Its target is unknown.

Relapses following autologous stem cell transplantation were seen in all patients, with brentuximab vedotin exposure varying. Germline V CDR1 and CDR2: MGHRA, YSYEKL. The CDR3 contains 14 residues. Deletions cut 1 base from V and 0 bases from J, with 4 bases between. Some clones are missing from TCRdb's copy, which holds only in-frame ones; the method was immunoSEQ multiplex PCR. The sample lists around 58,000 clones; 90% were seen once. The receptor was derived from a human donor with classical Hodgkin lymphoma. The chain couples TRBV4-1 to TRBJ1-5, with D unclear. The sample in question was peripheral blood mononuclear cells (PBMCs), obtained at baseline. The chain's CDR3 is CASSQVSSNQPQHF. CDR3 DNA: TGCGCCAGCAGCCAAGTAAGTAGCAATCAGCCCCAGCATTTT.